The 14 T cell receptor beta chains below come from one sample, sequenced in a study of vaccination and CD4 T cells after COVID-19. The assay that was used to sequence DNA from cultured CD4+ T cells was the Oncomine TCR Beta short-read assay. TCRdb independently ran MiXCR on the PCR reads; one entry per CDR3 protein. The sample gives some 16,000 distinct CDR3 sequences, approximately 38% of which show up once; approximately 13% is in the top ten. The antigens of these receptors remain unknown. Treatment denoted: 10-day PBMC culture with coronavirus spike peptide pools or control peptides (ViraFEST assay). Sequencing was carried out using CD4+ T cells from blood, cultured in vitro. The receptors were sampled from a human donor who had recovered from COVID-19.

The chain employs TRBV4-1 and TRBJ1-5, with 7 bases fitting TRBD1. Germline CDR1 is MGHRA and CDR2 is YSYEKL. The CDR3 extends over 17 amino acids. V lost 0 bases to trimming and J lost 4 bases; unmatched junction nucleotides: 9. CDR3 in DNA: TGCGCCAGCAGCCAAGAATCGGGCAGGGGGTATAATCAGCCCCAGCATTTT. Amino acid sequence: CASSQESGRGYNQPQHF.

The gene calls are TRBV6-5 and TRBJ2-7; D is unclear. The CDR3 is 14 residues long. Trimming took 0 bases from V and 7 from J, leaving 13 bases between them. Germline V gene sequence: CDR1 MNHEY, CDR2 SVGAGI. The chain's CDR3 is CASSYSSAVGEQYF. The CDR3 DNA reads TGTGCCAGCAGTTACTCGAGTGCTGTAGGGGAGCAGTACTTC.

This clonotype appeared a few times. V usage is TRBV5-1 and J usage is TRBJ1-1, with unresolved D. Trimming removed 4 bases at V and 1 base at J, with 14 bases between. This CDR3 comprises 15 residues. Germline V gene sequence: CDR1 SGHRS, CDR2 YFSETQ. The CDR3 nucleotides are TGCGCCAGCAGCCCCTATTATGACCAGAACACTGAAGCTTTCTTT. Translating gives CASSPYYDQNTEAFF.

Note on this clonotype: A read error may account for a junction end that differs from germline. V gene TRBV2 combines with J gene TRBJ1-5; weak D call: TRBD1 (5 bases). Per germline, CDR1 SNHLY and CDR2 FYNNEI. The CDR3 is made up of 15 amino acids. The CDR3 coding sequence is TGTGCCAGCAGTGGGTTGCGGGGCGCGGGTCAGCCCCAGCGTTTT. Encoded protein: CASSGLRGAGQPQRF.

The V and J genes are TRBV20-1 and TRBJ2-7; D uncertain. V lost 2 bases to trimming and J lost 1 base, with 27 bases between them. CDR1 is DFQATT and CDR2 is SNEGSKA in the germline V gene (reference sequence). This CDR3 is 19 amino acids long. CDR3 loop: CSARYASDPFRRPSYEQYF. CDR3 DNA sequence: TGCAGTGCTAGATATGCCTCTGACCCATTCCGACGTCCATCCTACGAGCAGTACTTC.

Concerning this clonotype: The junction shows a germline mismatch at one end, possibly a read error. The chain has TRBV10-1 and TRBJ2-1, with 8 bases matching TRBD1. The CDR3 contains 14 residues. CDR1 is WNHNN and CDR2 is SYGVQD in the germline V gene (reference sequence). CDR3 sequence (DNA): TGCGCTAGCAGTGAGTCTCGGACAGGGAATGAGCAGTTCTTC. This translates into CASSESRTGNEQFF.

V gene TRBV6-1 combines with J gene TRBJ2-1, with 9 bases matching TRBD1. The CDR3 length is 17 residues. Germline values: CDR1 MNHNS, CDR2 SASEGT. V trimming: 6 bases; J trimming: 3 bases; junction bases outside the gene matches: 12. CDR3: CASRSGTGIRGYNEQFF. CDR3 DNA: TGTGCCAGCAGGTCCGGGACAGGGATTAGGGGCTACAATGAGCAGTTCTTC.

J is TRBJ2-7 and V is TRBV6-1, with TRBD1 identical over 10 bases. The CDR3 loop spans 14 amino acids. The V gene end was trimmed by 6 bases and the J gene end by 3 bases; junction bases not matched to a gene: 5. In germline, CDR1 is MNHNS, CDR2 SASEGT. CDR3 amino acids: CASRRDRGIYEQYF. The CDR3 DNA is TGTGCCAGCAGAAGGGACAGGGGTATCTACGAGCAGTACTTC.

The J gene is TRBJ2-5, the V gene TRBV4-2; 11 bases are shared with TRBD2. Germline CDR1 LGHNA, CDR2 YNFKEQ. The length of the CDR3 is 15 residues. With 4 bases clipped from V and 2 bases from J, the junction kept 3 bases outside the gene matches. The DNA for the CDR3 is TGTGCCAGCAGCCGGGGACTAGCGGTACAAGAGACCCAGTACTTC. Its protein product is CASSRGLAVQETQYF.

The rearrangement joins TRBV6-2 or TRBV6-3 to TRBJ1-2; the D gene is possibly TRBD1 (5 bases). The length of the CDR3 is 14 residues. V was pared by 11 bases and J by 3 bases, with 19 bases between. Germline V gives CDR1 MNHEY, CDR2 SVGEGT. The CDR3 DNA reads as TGTGCCGCGGCCAGGGTGGGTTTTGACTATGGCTACACCTTC. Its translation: CAAARVGFDYGYTF.

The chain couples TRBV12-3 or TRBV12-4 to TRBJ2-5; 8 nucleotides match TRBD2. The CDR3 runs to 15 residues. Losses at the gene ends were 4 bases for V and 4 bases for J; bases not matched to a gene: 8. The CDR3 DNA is TGTGCCAGCAGTTCCTCGGGAGGGCGGGGAGAGACCCAGTACTTC. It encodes CASSSSGGRGETQYF.

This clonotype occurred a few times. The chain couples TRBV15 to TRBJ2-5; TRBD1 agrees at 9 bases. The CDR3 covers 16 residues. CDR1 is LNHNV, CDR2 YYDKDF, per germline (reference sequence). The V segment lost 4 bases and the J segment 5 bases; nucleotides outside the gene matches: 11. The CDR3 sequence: CATSNSGQGIRETQYF. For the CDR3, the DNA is TGTGCCACCAGCAATAGCGGACAGGGGATTCGGGAGACCCAGTACTTC.

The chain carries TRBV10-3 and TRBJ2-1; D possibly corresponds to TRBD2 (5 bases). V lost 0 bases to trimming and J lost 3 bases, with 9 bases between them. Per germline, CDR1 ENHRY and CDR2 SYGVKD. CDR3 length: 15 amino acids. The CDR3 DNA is TGTGCCATCAGTGAGTCGGTCGGGAACTACAATGAGCAGTTCTTC. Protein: CAISESVGNYNEQFF.

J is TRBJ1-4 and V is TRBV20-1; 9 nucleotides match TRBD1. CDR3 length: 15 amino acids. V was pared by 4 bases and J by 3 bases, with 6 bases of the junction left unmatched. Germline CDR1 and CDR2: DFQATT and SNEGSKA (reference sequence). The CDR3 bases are TGCAGTGCTAAGACACAGGGGGCGGCTAATGAAAAACTGTTTTTT. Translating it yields CSAKTQGAANEKLFF.